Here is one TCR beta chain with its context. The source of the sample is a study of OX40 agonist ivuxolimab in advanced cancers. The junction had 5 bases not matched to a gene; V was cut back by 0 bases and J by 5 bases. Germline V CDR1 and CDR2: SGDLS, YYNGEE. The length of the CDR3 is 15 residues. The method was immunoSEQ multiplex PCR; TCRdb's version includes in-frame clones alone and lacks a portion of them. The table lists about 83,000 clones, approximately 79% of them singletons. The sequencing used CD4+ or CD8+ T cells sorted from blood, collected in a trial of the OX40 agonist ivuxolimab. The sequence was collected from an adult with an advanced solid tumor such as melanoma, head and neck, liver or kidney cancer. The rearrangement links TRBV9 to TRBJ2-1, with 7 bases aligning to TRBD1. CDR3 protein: CASSVAGTANNEQFF. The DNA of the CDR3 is TGTGCCAGCAGCGTAGCTGGGACAGCCAACAATGAGCAGTTCTTC.